This T cell receptor (beta chain) was retrieved from a study of glioma-infiltrating T cells after dendritic cell vaccination (dated by TCRdb to the mid-2010s). With respect to the entire study: The cohort included roughly 15 glioblastoma patients drawn from Phase I and II dendritic cell vaccination trials, of whom 9 were newly diagnosed and 6 had recurrent disease. Between the early 2000s and the early 2010s, the patients were given dendritic cell vaccination pulsed with autologous tumor lysate. Survival after dendritic cell vaccination was correlated with TCR sequencing metrics, such as TIL content and the overlap between tumor and blood repertoires. In glioblastoma patients vaccinated with dendritic cells, deep sequencing of TCR beta CDR3 regions served to measure the amount of tumor-infiltrating lymphocytes and to compare repertoires between tumor and blood. The vaccine consisted of monocyte-derived dendritic cells cultured approximately seven days with IL-4 and GM-CSF, then pulsed overnight with autologous tumor lysate. Each patient got three intradermal injections of the dendritic cell vaccine, spaced at biweekly intervals, in the arm below the axilla.

On this clone: No cognate antigen has been identified for it. Qualities for individual bases were not recorded, and no much larger clone is one base off.

The immunoSEQ assay amplified TCRB CDR3 regions from 2 micrograms of genomic DNA, or from all available DNA when less than that amount was available. The multiplex PCR relied on 60 forward primers for TCR V beta segments and 13 reverse primers for J beta segments. Synthetic control templates were spiked into each sample at limiting dilution to estimate reads per starting template. Reads of 87 bp were generated by sequencing on the Illumina HiSeq System. The original pipeline was this. PCR and sequencing errors were removed by merging closely related sequences with a nearest neighbor algorithm. TCR overlap was measured as the percentage of unique tumor TCR beta sequences also present in the same patient's peripheral blood. In its TCRdb copy, this immuneACCESS table keeps in-frame sequences only and misses some clones. Where compared with another copy, unresolved V genes explain less than half of these, and the others have no known cause. Clone size and V and J calls were adopted from that table, with D and trimming inferred from the DNA. The sample table shows about 99,000 clones, and roughly 81% are seen once. The top ten hold approximately 12% of the sample.

Broad study findings and their caveats: TCR clonality showed no direct relationship with survival, which suggests that a diverse polyclonal response may matter. The cohort was small and heterogeneous, only a few patients had full blood and tumor sets, and even fewer had initial-recurrent tumor pairs. Higher estimated pretreatment TIL content predicted longer time to progression and overall survival after dendritic cell vaccination. The three-group TCR overlap response model was described as speculative and requiring prospective validation.

Patients were selected for having adequate residual fresh-frozen tumor tissue and more than two years of available survival data. An isocitrate dehydrogenase mutation was not carried by any of the glioblastoma patients, although molecular status was otherwise variable. PBMC were collected before vaccination, two weeks after the third vaccination, and at tumor progression if tumor progression occurred. The Qiagen DNeasy Blood extraction Kit was used to extract genomic DNA. The clonotype originates from a human donor with glioblastoma. Sequenced here: blood, sampled before dendritic cell vaccination.

The DNA reads TGTGCCAGCAGTAAACAGGGGGCTTACGAAGAAAAACTGTTTTTT. It translates as CASSKQGAYEEKLFF. The chain was built from TRBV28 and TRBJ1-4; TRBD1 matches 9 bases in the middle. The CDR3 runs 15 residues from the cysteine to the phenylalanine. CDR3 DNA is the only sequence kept; it has 45 bases, read in frame from the first base. The CDR1 and CDR2 encoded by the germline V gene are MDHEN and SYDVKM. Unmatched junction bases come to 9, with V trimmed by 5 bases and J by 8 bases.